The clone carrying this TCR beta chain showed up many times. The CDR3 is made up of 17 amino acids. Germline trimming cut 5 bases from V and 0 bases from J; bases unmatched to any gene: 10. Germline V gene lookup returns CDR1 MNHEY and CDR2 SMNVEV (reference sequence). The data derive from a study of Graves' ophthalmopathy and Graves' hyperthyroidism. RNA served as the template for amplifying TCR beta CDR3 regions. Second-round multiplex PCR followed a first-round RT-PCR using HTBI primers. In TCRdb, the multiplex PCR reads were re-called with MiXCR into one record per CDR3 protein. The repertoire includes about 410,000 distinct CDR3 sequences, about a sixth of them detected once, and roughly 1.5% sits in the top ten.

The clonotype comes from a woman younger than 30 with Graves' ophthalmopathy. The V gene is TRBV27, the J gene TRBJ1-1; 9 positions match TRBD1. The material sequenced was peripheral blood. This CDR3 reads CASSEGQGRSVNTEAFF. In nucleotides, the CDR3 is TGTGCCAGCAGTGAAGGACAGGGGCGGTCAGTGAACACTGAAGCTTTCTTT.